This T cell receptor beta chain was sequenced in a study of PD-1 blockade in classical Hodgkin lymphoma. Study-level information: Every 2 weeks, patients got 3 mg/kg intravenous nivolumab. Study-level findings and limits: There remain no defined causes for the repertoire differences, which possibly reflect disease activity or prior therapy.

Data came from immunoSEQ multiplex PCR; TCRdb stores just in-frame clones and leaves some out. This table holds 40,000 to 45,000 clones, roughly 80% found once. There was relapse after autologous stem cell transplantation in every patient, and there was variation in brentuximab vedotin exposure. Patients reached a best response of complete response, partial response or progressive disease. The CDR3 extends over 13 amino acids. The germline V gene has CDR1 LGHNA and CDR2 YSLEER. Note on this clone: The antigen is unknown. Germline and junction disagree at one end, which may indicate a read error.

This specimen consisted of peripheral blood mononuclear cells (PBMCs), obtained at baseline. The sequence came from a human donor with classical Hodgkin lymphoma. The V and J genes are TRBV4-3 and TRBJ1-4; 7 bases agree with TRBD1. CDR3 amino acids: CASSQDRGTDLRF. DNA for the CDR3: TGCGCCAGCAGCCAAGATAGGGGGACAGATCTAAGATTT.